In its sample, the clone carrying this T cell receptor beta chain was seen many times. Its antigen remains unidentified. This record comes from a study of blood T cells in healthy people across ages. Study-wide findings and caveats: Calculation of diversity from one million T cells yielded estimates considered to be underestimates. The percentage of naive T cells correlated strongly with TCR beta diversity. The fall in TCR beta diversity per million T cells was roughly linear with age.

A sample-barcoded 5' primer and a J-beta primer mix were used in a second PCR of about 7 to 12 cycles. Each of the cDNA molecules was tagged by a template-switch adaptor with 12 random nucleotides. TCRdb re-called the 5' RACE reads through MiXCR, storing one row per CDR3 protein. In the table there are approximately 1,700,000 distinct CDR3 sequences, about 39% of which are singletons. The source is a human donor in good health. Sample: blood.

DNA of the CDR3: TGTGCCAGCAGCTTAATGTCCCGAGGACTAGCGGGGACCTACGAGCAGTACTTC. Protein: CASSLMSRGLAGTYEQYF. V is TRBV11-2 and J is TRBJ2-7; 12 bases are a match to TRBD2. The CDR3 loop spans 18 amino acids. Germline V gene data show CDR1 as SGHAT and CDR2 as FQNNGV. With 2 bases clipped from V and 2 bases from J, the junction kept 10 bases outside the gene matches.